The T cell receptor beta chain under discussion was sequenced for a study of blood T cell repertoires in COVID-19. For the study at large: T cells, B-cell-depleted T cells, or PBMCs supplied cDNA or gDNA.

Sequencing was performed with immunoSEQ multiplex PCR; in TCRdb, only in-frame clones are kept and a portion is missing. There are about 300,000 clones in the sample; about 90% occur only once, and approximately 2.9% lies in the top ten. Study members were between 18 and 89 years old and lived in over 20 US regions. Germline CDR1 and CDR2: DFQATT and SNEGSKA (reference sequence). The CDR3 extends over 10 amino acids. V shed 5 bases and J shed 5 bases, with 4 bases lying between them. This sequence was found in a woman between 45 and 60 years old who had been exposed to COVID-19. The chain links TRBV20-1 to TRBJ2-1; D unresolved. Sequences were obtained from PBMCs or T cells enriched from blood (not recorded which). The CDR3 DNA is TGCAGTGCTTTAGACAATGAGCAGTTCTTC. Protein sequence: CSALDNEQFF.